A selection of T cell receptor beta chains follows, all from one sample in a study of technical replicates of blood from a few donors. Sequenced by immunoSEQ multiplex PCR; TCRdb stores in-frame clones only, minus some. The sample has roughly 71,000 clones; roughly 92% are singletons. Material: T cells isolated from PBMCs. The receptors originated from a human donor in good health. Both conserved end residues are part of each CDR3. D genes are given only for firm matches. Size values are once, few and many counts, or a class for expanded clones, and some rows have none.

V	D	J	size	DNA	CDR3
TRBV2	TRBD1	TRBJ2-1	-	TGTGCCAGTTGTGGAGACAGGGGTTTCTACAATGAGCAGTTCTTC	CASCGDRGFYNEQFF
TRBV30	TRBD1	TRBJ2-7	-	TGTGCCTGGAGTAGCTGGACAGGCTCCTACGAGCAGTACTTC	CAWSSWTGSYEQYF
TRBV4-1	-	TRBJ1-1	-	TGCGCCAGCAGCCAAGGAAAAGGACAGAGGAACACTGAAGCTTTCTTT	CASSQGKGQRNTEAFF
TRBV5-1	TRBD1	TRBJ1-4	once	TGCGCCAGTCAGGGGGATCTTAATGAAAAACTGTTTTTT	CASQGDLNEKLFF
TRBV9	-	TRBJ1-3	-	TGTGCCAGCAGCGAGGACGGGGAGGGCGGAAACACCATATATTTT	CASSEDGEGGNTIYF
TRBV19	-	TRBJ2-3	-	TGTGCCAGTAGTATCCCAGGGAGGGGGACAGATACGCAGTATTTT	CASSIPGRGTDTQYF
TRBV7-8	TRBD2	TRBJ2-1	-	TGTGCCAGCAGCTCCTATAGCGGGAGAGATAATGAGCAGTTCTTC	CASSSYSGRDNEQFF
TRBV5-1	TRBD1	TRBJ2-7	-	TGCGCCAGCAGCTTCACGACAGGGTACGAGCGCGAGCAGTACTTC	CASSFTTGYEREQYF
TRBV10-3	TRBD1	TRBJ2-7	-	TGTGCCATCTCCCCAGACAGGGTGACCTACGAGCAGTACTTC	CAISPDRVTYEQYF
TRBV28	-	TRBJ1-5	-	TGTGCCAGCAGAGTTTCCGGTGGAGGGATTCAGCCCCAGCATTTT	CASRVSGGGIQPQHF
TRBV4-3	-	TRBJ2-5	-	TGCGCCAGCAGCCAACTGAGTTACCAAGAGACCCAGTACTTC	CASSQLSYQETQYF
TRBV27	-	TRBJ1-1	few	TGTGCCAGCAGTTTATCGGTAGATACTGAAGCTTTCTTT	CASSLSVDTEAFF
TRBV4-1	-	TRBJ2-7	-	TGCGCCAGCAGCCAGAATCAGGGCTACGAGCAGTACTTC	CASSQNQGYEQYF
TRBV7-3	-	TRBJ2-1	-	TGTGCCAGCAGCCAAATTATAGGACTGGAAAACAATGAGCAGTTCTTC	CASSQIIGLENNEQFF
TRBV4-1	TRBD2	TRBJ2-5	-	TGCGCCAGCAGCCAAGGGAGCGGGAGGCCCGGGATAGAGACCCAGTACTTC	CASSQGSGRPGIETQYF
TRBV11-2	TRBD2	TRBJ2-2	-	TGTGCCAGCAGCTTGGGGGTACTAGCGGGAAGGCAGAACGGGGAGCTGTTTTTT	CASSLGVLAGRQNGELFF
TRBV5-1	-	TRBJ2-7	-	TGCGCCAGCAGCCCGGCAGGGTTAAGCTACGAGCAGTACTTC	CASSPAGLSYEQYF
TRBV4-2	-	TRBJ2-2	-	TGTGCCAGCAGCCCTCTTAAAAGCATGAACACCGGGGAGCTGTTTTTT	CASSPLKSMNTGELFF
TRBV27	TRBD1	TRBJ1-2	-	TGTGCCAGCAGTCGCTTCCCGGGACAGAATTTTAACTATGGCTACACCTTC	CASSRFPGQNFNYGYTF
TRBV18	TRBD1	TRBJ1-1	once	TGTGCCAGCTCACTGAACAGGGGGGAGAACACTGAAGCTTTCTTT	CASSLNRGENTEAFF
TRBV2	-	TRBJ2-1	-	TGTGCCAGCAGCCCAGGGACTTATCCTGTTTACAATGAGCAGTTCTTC	CASSPGTYPVYNEQFF
TRBV11-1	-	TRBJ1-1	once	TGTGCCAGCAGCTTAGCCAGGGGAACTGAAGCTTTCTTT	CASSLARGTEAFF
TRBV28	TRBD1	TRBJ1-2	-	TGTGCCAGCAGTTTGTTACAGGGGCCACCCTATGGCTACACCTTC	CASSLLQGPPYGYTF
TRBV28	TRBD2	TRBJ2-3	-	TGTGCCAGCAGCGACGGACTAGCGGGAAAGGATACGCAGTATTTT	CASSDGLAGKDTQYF
TRBV4-1	-	TRBJ2-7	-	TGCGCCAGCAGCCTGAACGGACTACACTACGAGCAGTACTTC	CASSLNGLHYEQYF